These 31 T cell receptor beta chains came from one sample sequenced in a study of patients and donors after allogeneic stem cell transplantation. Each CDR3 protein gets one entry after TCRdb re-called the RT-PCR reads with MiXCR. The table lists about 110,000 distinct CDR3 sequences, approximately 40% of them singletons. Sequencing was carried out using blood, either unsorted or a sorted T cell fraction (not recorded which). The receptors shown here come from a human donor who was either an allogeneic HSCT recipient or a stem cell or donor lymphocyte infusion donor (not recorded which). It is not recorded whose cells these are; they may come from a transplant donor.

The chain employs TRBV15 and TRBJ2-5, with 7 bases lining up with TRBD2. The germline V gene encodes CDR1 LNHNV and CDR2 YYDKDF (reference sequence). V lost 5 bases to trimming and J lost 5 bases; unmatched junction nucleotides: 8. CDR3 length equals 14 residues. The CDR3 loop is CATSAGTTEETQYF. As DNA, the CDR3 is TGTGCCACCAGCGCCGGGACTACTGAGGAGACCCAGTACTTC.

There are a few counts of this clonotype. CDR3 DNA sequence: TGTGCCAGCAGTTCACCGGGACAGGCCCTCTACGAGCAGTACTTC. It specifies CASSSPGQALYEQYF. This chain joins TRBV27 and TRBJ2-7; 8 nucleotides line up with TRBD1. After removal of 4 bases from V and 3 bases from J, the junction contained 8 bases not matched to a gene. CDR1 and CDR2 from the germline V gene are MNHEY and SMNVEV (reference sequence). The CDR3 has 15 amino acids.

The rearrangement links TRBV7-9 to TRBJ1-1; D call uncertain. Germline-derived CDR1 and CDR2 are SEHNR and FQNEAQ (reference sequence). V lost 7 bases and J lost 7, with 13 bases in between. The CDR3 spans 12 residues. CDR3 DNA sequence: TGTGCCAGCACACCCCCAATCTATGAAGCTTTCTTT. This gives the protein CASTPPIYEAFF.

The genes are TRBV30 and TRBJ1-4, with 7 bases aligning to TRBD1. Germline V gene lookup returns CDR1 GTSNPN and CDR2 SVGIG (reference sequence). This CDR3 contains 12 residues. Germline trimming cut 5 bases from V and 6 bases from J; bases unmatched to any gene: 3. The CDR3 bases are TGTGCCTGGGACAGGGCGGATGAAAAACTGTTTTTT. Encoded protein: CAWDRADEKLFF.

The chain employs TRBV28 and TRBJ1-3; D remains ambiguous. Per germline, CDR1 MDHEN and CDR2 SYDVKM. Trimming stripped 3 bases from V and 3 bases from J, with 6 bases between. The CDR3 sequence is 13 residues long. The chain's CDR3 is CASSFPGGNTIYF. The CDR3 DNA reads TGTGCCAGCAGTTTCCCCGGTGGAAACACCATATATTTT.

This clonotype showed up just a few times. The chain is built from TRBV6-2 or TRBV6-3 and TRBJ2-2; 8 bases fit TRBD1. Germline V gene lookup returns CDR1 MNHEY and CDR2 SVGEGT. The CDR3 consists of 14 residues. Trimming removed 2 bases from V and 5 bases from J; junction bases left unmatched: 1. CDR3 amino acids: CASSYRTGTGELFF. CDR3 coding DNA: TGTGCCAGCAGTTACCGGACAGGGACCGGGGAGCTGTTTTTT.

The chain links TRBV15 to TRBJ1-1; unclear D gene. The V gene lost 6 bases and the J gene lost 0 bases, with 5 bases spanning the gap. CDR1 is LNHNV and CDR2 is YYDKDF in the germline V gene (reference sequence). The CDR3 extends over 12 amino acids. The CDR3 bases are TGTGCCACCAGGACAATGAACACTGAAGCTTTCTTT. Its protein is CATRTMNTEAFF. Full variable domain (remainder filled in from reference TRBV15 and TRBJ1-1): DAMVIQNPRYQVTQFGKPVTLSCSQTLNHNVMYWYQQKSSQAPKLLFHYYDKDFNNEADTPDNFQSRRPNTSFCFLDIRSPGLGDTAMYLCATRTMNTEAFFGQGTRLTVV.

The CDR3 here is CASSQATGDNNQPQHF. For the CDR3, the DNA is TGTGCCAGCAGCCAAGCAACAGGGGATAATAATCAGCCCCAGCATTTT. The chain carries TRBV14 and TRBJ1-5; 7 bases are shared with TRBD1. CDR1 and CDR2 from the germline V gene are SGHDN and FVKESK. The V segment lost 1 base and the J segment 4 bases; nucleotides outside the gene matches: 7. The length of the CDR3 is 16 residues. The whole variable domain, filled in from reference TRBV14 and TRBJ1-5, reads EAGVTQFPSHSVIEKGQTVTLRCDPISGHDNLYWYRRVMGKEIKFLLHFVKESKQDESGMPNNRFLAERTGGTYSTLKVQPAELEDSGVYFCASSQATGDNNQPQHFGDGTRLSIL.

V is TRBV12-3 or TRBV12-4 and J is TRBJ1-1; maybe TRBD1 (6 bases). V gave up 2 bases and J gave up 8 bases, with 21 bases separating them. CDR3 size: 16 residues. CDR3 sequence: CASSLLRDIPTREAFF. The DNA of the CDR3 is TGTGCCAGCAGTTTATTGCGGGACATCCCCACGAGAGAAGCTTTCTTT.

This clonotype was seen a few times. CDR3 sequence (DNA): TGTGCCAGCATTCCCAGGGCAGGGAACTATGGCTACACCTTC. It is translated as CASIPRAGNYGYTF. The chain is built from TRBV28 and TRBJ1-2; D might be TRBD1 (5 bases). This CDR3 region has 14 residues. Trimming stripped 7 bases from V and 2 bases from J, with 14 bases between. Germline CDR1 is MDHEN and CDR2 is SYDVKM.

V is TRBV19 and J is TRBJ1-2; TRBD1 matches at 9 bases. The CDR3 runs to 15 residues. V shed 3 bases, J shed 4 bases, and the junction held 6 bases outside the gene matches. Per the germline V gene, CDR1 is LNHDA and CDR2 is SQIVND (reference sequence). CDR3 in DNA: TGTGCCAGTAGTATCGGCACAGGGGGCTCCTATGGCTACACCTTC. It translates to CASSIGTGGSYGYTF.

This rearrangement joins TRBV4-3 to TRBJ1-1; D is perhaps TRBD1 (5 bases). The length of the CDR3 is 15 residues. Trimming removed 0 bases at V and 4 bases at J, with 12 bases between. Germline V gives CDR1 LGHNA, CDR2 YSLEER. Here the CDR3 reads CASSQERGVGTEAFF. CDR3 nucleotide sequence: TGCGCCAGCAGCCAAGAGAGGGGCGTAGGCACTGAAGCTTTCTTT.

This clonotype was seen more than once but under ten times. The chain uses TRBV11-2 and TRBJ2-5; TRBD1 is a possible D gene (8 bases). The CDR3 consists of 13 residues. V was trimmed by 5 bases and J by 7 bases, leaving 14 bases between them. Germline CDR1 and CDR2: SGHAT and FQNNGV. In DNA, the CDR3 is TGTGCCAGCAGCCCGGACAGGGAGGGGACCCAGTACTTC. Translated, it gives CASSPDREGTQYF.

This clonotype has a handful of counts. The chain is built from TRBV20-1 and TRBJ2-1; 11 bases line up with TRBD2. Germline trimming cut 6 bases from V and 6 bases from J; bases unmatched to any gene: 7. Per the germline V gene, CDR1 is DFQATT and CDR2 is SNEGSKA (reference sequence). This CDR3 comprises 14 residues. CDR3 region: CSASLAGGVNEQFF. Written as DNA, the CDR3 is TGCAGTGCCTCCCTAGCGGGGGGCGTCAATGAGCAGTTCTTC.

V gene TRBV29-1 combines with J gene TRBJ2-3; TRBD1 matches at 8 bases. The V segment lost 8 bases and the J segment 5 bases; nucleotides outside the gene matches: 9. This CDR3 has 13 residues. In germline, CDR1 is SQVTM, CDR2 ANQGSEA. CDR3 bases: TGCAGCATGCTGACAGGGGATGGAGATACGCAGTATTTT. Translating it yields CSMLTGDGDTQYF.

The sample holds a few counts of this clonotype. The CDR3 loop is CASGRLAMNTGELFF. CDR3 sequence (DNA): TGTGCCAGCGGTCGACTAGCGATGAACACCGGGGAGCTGTTTTTT. This chain joins TRBV28 and TRBJ2-2, with TRBD2 matching over 8 bases. V shed 8 bases and J 1 base; nucleotides not matched to a gene: 6. Germline V gene lookup returns CDR1 MDHEN and CDR2 SYDVKM. The CDR3 is 15 residues long.

In its sample, this clonotype was seen a few times. The chain uses TRBV5-1 and TRBJ2-5; 8 bases are a match to TRBD1. Germline V CDR1 and CDR2: SGHRS, YFSETQ. J gave up 5 bases and V 1 base, and 1 base lay outside the gene matches. CDR3 length: 13 residues. The CDR3 coding sequence is TGCGCCAGCAGCTTGACAGGGGGTGAGACCCAGTACTTC. Amino acid sequence: CASSLTGGETQYF.

The rearrangement links TRBV5-1 to TRBJ2-1, with 8 bases fitting TRBD2. This CDR3 comprises 15 residues. The ends lost 6 bases at V and 9 bases at J; junction bases unmatched: 14. Per the germline V gene, CDR1 is SGHRS and CDR2 is YFSETQ. The CDR3 DNA is TGCGCCAGCACACAAACGGGAGGGCCAAGGATTGAGCAGTTCTTC. Translation: CASTQTGGPRIEQFF.

The V call is TRBV12-3 or TRBV12-4, the J call TRBJ2-5; possible D gene TRBD2, 6 bases. The CDR3 is made up of 13 amino acids. Trimming took off 8 bases at V and 9 bases at J, with 19 bases between the two ends. CDR3 bases: TGTGCCAGCGCAGTTAGGGCTAGCGAGGCCCAGTACTTC. Its protein product is CASAVRASEAQYF.

The chain couples TRBV24-1 to TRBJ2-1; D may correspond to TRBD1 or TRBD2 (5 bases each). This CDR3 has 12 residues. CDR1 is KGHDR and CDR2 is SFDVKD in the germline V gene. Trimming removed 7 bases at V and 7 bases at J, with 10 bases between. The CDR3 loop reads CATRSWGNEQFF. The CDR3 DNA reads TGTGCCACCAGATCGTGGGGGAATGAGCAGTTCTTC.

This clonotype was seen only a few times. This chain joins TRBV12-3 or TRBV12-4 and TRBJ2-1; D gene uncertain. Trimming took off 0 bases at V and 10 bases at J, with 4 bases between the two ends. The CDR3 is made up of 11 amino acids. CDR3 nucleotide sequence: TGTGCCAGCAGTTTAGCGCTAGAGCAGTTCTTC. This translates into CASSLALEQFF.

The V gene is TRBV7-7, the J gene TRBJ2-1; 7 bases fit TRBD1. V lost 3 bases, J lost 4 bases, and 6 bases stayed unmatched. Germline assignment: CDR1 SSHAT and CDR2 FNYEAQ (reference sequence). The CDR3 runs to 15 residues. In nucleotides, the CDR3 is TGTGCCAGCAGCTTCGGAGACAGGGAATACAATGAGCAGTTCTTC. Its protein is CASSFGDREYNEQFF.

J is TRBJ1-1 and V is TRBV4-3; D is uncertain. Trimming pared 0 bases from V and 0 bases from J, leaving 2 bases between. CDR1 and CDR2 from the germline V gene are LGHNA and YSLEER. The CDR3 is made up of 13 amino acids. CDR3 DNA sequence: TGCGCCAGCAGCCAAGAAGTGAACACTGAAGCTTTCTTT. It yields the protein CASSQEVNTEAFF.

J is TRBJ2-7 and V is TRBV28; TRBD1 matches 7 bases. This CDR3 region has 13 residues. J lost 2 bases, V lost 5 bases, and 3 bases had no gene match. Per germline, CDR1 MDHEN and CDR2 SYDVKM. CDR3 loop: CASSKTGTYEQYF. The CDR3 DNA follows: TGTGCCAGCAGTAAGACAGGGACCTACGAGCAGTACTTC.

The V and J genes are TRBV6-5 and TRBJ2-5, with D perhaps matching TRBD1 or TRBD2 (6 bases each). Germline CDR1 MNHEY, CDR2 SVGAGI. Trimming removed 0 bases at V and 4 bases at J, with 24 bases between. CDR3 size: 19 residues. Written as DNA, the CDR3 is TGTGCCAGCAGTTACTCCCCGAGGGGGGTAGCTTGGACAACAGAGACCCAGTACTTC. Residues: CASSYSPRGVAWTTETQYF.

V usage is TRBV20-1 and J usage is TRBJ2-3, with D unclear. Trimming left V 6 bases short and J 4 bases short, with 17 bases between. CDR1 and CDR2 (germline): DFQATT, SNEGSKA (reference sequence). CDR3 length equals 14 residues. As DNA, the CDR3 is TGCAGTGCCGCATCCGGGCCCGTCGCAGATACGCAGTATTTT. It translates to CSAASGPVADTQYF.

The rearrangement links TRBV7-2 to TRBJ1-6; 7 nucleotides agree with TRBD1. This CDR3 is built from 15 residues. The V and J ends lost 5 bases and 5 bases, in that order; junction bases with no gene match: 6. From germline, CDR1 is SGHTA and CDR2 FQGNSA. The CDR3 protein is CASSSRDRDNSPLHF. In DNA, the CDR3 is TGTGCCAGCAGCAGCCGGGACAGAGATAATTCACCCCTCCACTTT.

The V call is TRBV5-1, the J call TRBJ2-2; 8 bases are shared with TRBD1. V lost 3 bases and J lost 3; bases outside the gene matches: 10. Germline CDR1 and CDR2: SGHRS and YFSETQ. The CDR3 length is 17 residues. The CDR3 loop reads CASSSGYGTGYTGELFF. CDR3 sequence (DNA): TGCGCCAGCAGCTCGGGGTACGGGACAGGATACACCGGGGAGCTGTTTTTT. Filled out from reference TRBV5-1 and TRBJ2-2, the complete variable domain reads KAGVTQTPRYLIKTRGQQVTLSCSPISGHRSVSWYQQTPGQGLQFLFEYFSETQRNKGNFPGRFSGRQFSNSRSEMNVSTLELGDSALYLCASSSGYGTGYTGELFFGEGSRLTVL.

This clonotype turned up a few times. The chain couples TRBV6-2 or TRBV6-3 to TRBJ1-1; tentatively, D is TRBD1 (6 bases). Germline-derived CDR1 and CDR2 are MNHEY and SVGEGT. V lost 2 bases, J lost 0 bases, and 16 bases lay in between. This CDR3 is 17 amino acids long. CDR3 bases: TGTGCCAGCAGTTACCGGCAGGGGAGGACGATGAACACTGAAGCTTTCTTT. Protein: CASSYRQGRTMNTEAFF.

The chain employs TRBV7-9 and TRBJ1-6; 8 nucleotides align to TRBD1. The CDR3 contains 16 residues. V lost 5 bases, J lost 3 bases, and 6 bases stayed unmatched. Germline assignment: CDR1 SEHNR and CDR2 FQNEAQ (reference sequence). CDR3 bases: TGTGCCAGCAGCCTAACCGGGACAGGCTATAATTCACCCCTCCACTTT. The encoded protein is CASSLTGTGYNSPLHF.

This clonotype was observed a few times. The gene calls are TRBV10-3 and TRBJ2-1; TRBD2 matches 9 bases. Trimming cost V 2 bases and J 7 bases; bases outside gene matches: 6. Germline-derived CDR1 and CDR2 are ENHRY and SYGVKD. The CDR3 totals 15 residues. The CDR3 loop reads CAISEKELAGNEQFF. For the CDR3, the DNA is TGTGCCATCAGTGAGAAGGAACTAGCGGGTAATGAGCAGTTCTTC.